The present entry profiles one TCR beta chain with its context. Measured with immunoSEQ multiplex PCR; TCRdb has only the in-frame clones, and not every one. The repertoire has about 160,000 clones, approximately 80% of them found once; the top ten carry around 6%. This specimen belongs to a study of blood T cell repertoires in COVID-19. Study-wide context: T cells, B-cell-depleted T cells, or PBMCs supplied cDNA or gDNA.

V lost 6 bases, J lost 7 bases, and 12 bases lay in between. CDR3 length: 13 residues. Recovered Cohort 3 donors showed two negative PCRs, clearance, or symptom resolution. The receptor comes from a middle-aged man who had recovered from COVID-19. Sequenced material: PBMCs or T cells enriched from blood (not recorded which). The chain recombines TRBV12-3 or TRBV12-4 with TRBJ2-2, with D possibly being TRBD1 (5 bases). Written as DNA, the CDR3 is TGTGCCAGCAGGCCGACAGTGAACGGGGAGCTGTTTTTT. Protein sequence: CASRPTVNGELFF.